This is a list of T cell receptor beta chains from one sample in a study of cytomegalovirus exposure and HLA in healthy donors. The assay was immunoSEQ multiplex PCR, and TCRdb's table has in-frame clones only and misses some. Among 99,000 or so clones listed, 80% were seen once. Material for sequencing was PBMCs. The source is a man aged 25 to 40 in good health and CMV-seropositive. Each CDR3 is given with its conserved first and last residue. D genes are given only for firm matches. Only part of the rows carry a size: once, few, many, or a class if the clone is expanded.

J	V	size	D	CDR3	DNA
TRBJ1-5	TRBV5-6	NA	TRBD1	CASSLGVGQGPLSHQPQHF	TGTGCCAGCAGCCTGGGCGTGGGACAGGGGCCCCTTTCCCATCAGCCCCAGCATTTT
TRBJ1-2	TRBV4-2	NA	NA	CASNPADSTNYGYTF	TGTGCCAGCAACCCAGCGGACAGCACTAACTATGGCTACACCTTC
TRBJ2-7	TRBV25-1	once	TRBD1	CASSEVGQGVTYEQYF	TGTGCCAGCAGTGAGGTGGGACAGGGAGTAACCTACGAGCAGTACTTC
TRBJ1-1	TRBV10-2	NA	TRBD1	CASSDFDRGGINTEAFF	TGCGCCAGCAGTGATTTTGACAGGGGCGGAATAAACACTGAAGCTTTCTTT
TRBJ2-5	TRBV5-1	NA	TRBD1	CASSSAGQGGETQYF	TGCGCCAGCAGCTCAGCGGGACAGGGGGGGGAGACCCAGTACTTC
TRBJ1-5	TRBV29-1	NA	TRBD1	CSVQTGGSQPQHF	TGCAGCGTTCAGACAGGGGGAAGCCAGCCCCAGCATTTT
TRBJ2-1	TRBV7-2	NA	TRBD2	CASSSPTSGGPYNEQFF	TGTGCCAGCAGCTCTCCGACTAGCGGGGGCCCCTACAATGAGCAGTTCTTC
TRBJ2-7	TRBV28	NA	TRBD2	CASFSLLAGVHEQYF	TGTGCCAGCTTTTCCTTACTAGCGGGGGTCCACGAGCAGTACTTC
TRBJ2-7	TRBV5-6	NA	TRBD1	CASSPRGRGYEQYF	TGTGCCAGCAGCCCCAGGGGGCGCGGGTACGAGCAGTACTTC
TRBJ1-5	TRBV28	NA	TRBD1	CASRAGDRGGQPQHF	TGTGCCAGCCGTGCGGGGGACAGGGGAGGTCAGCCCCAGCATTTT
TRBJ1-5	TRBV15	NA	NA	CATSRVHSSGNQPQHF	TGTGCCACCAGCAGAGTTCACAGCTCTGGCAATCAGCCCCAGCATTTT
TRBJ1-3	TRBV15	NA	NA	CATSSRQGMNTIYF	TGTGCCACCAGCAGCCGCCAGGGGATGAACACCATATATTTT
TRBJ1-6	TRBV14	few	TRBD1	CASSPLRDRGDSPLHF	TGTGCCAGCAGCCCTCTCAGGGACAGGGGGGATTCACCCCTCCACTTT
TRBJ2-7	TRBV6-1	NA	TRBD1	CASSAADRIYYEQYF	TGTGCCAGCAGTGCAGCGGACAGGATCTACTACGAGCAGTACTTC
TRBJ2-5	TRBV9	NA	NA	CASSESRQETQYF	TGTGCCAGCAGCGAGTCTAGGCAAGAGACCCAGTACTTC
TRBJ2-5	TRBV6-5	NA	NA	CASSGGGRETQYF	TGTGCCAGCAGTGGGGGGGGCCGCGAGACCCAGTACTTC
TRBJ2-3	TRBV7-2	NA	TRBD2	CASSLELAGDTQYF	TGTGCCAGCAGCTTAGAACTAGCGGGAGATACGCAGTATTTT
TRBJ2-5	TRBV29-1	NA	NA	CSVEDEGSGETQYF	TGCAGCGTTGAAGATGAGGGTTCGGGAGAGACCCAGTACTTC
TRBJ2-2	TRBV9	NA	NA	CASSVELFTGELFF	TGTGCCAGCAGCGTAGAACTTTTCACCGGGGAGCTGTTTTTT
TRBJ2-1	TRBV2	NA	TRBD2	CASRGTSGDNEQFF	TGTGCCAGCAGGGGGACTAGCGGTGACAATGAGCAGTTCTTC
TRBJ2-7	TRBV7-8	NA	TRBD1	CASSTRTGAYEQYF	TGTGCCAGCAGCACTCGGACAGGAGCCTACGAGCAGTACTTC
TRBJ2-5	TRBV14	NA	NA	CASSLQGSSQYF	TGTGCCAGCAGCCTTCAGGGTTCGTCCCAGTACTTC
TRBJ1-3	TRBV7-9	NA	NA	CASSLGGQASGNTIYF	TGTGCCAGCAGCTTAGGCGGGCAGGCCTCTGGAAACACCATATATTTT
TRBJ1-5	TRBV5-6	NA	NA	CASSLRSHDQPQHF	TGTGCCAGCAGCTTGAGGAGCCACGATCAGCCCCAGCATTTT
TRBJ1-6	TRBV9	NA	NA	CASSPRTSYNSPLHF	TGTGCCAGCAGCCCCCGGACAAGCTATAATTCACCCCTCCACTTT
TRBJ2-7	TRBV6-1	NA	NA	CASSVKGETEQYF	TGTGCCAGCAGTGTGAAGGGGGAGACCGAGCAGTACTTC
TRBJ1-1	TRBV28	NA	NA	CASSLPLSGATEAFF	TGTGCCAGCAGTTTGCCCCTCAGCGGGGCCACTGAAGCTTTCTTT
TRBJ1-2	TRBV6-6	NA	TRBD1	CASRHRGDNYGYTF	TGTGCCAGCAGACACAGGGGAGACAACTATGGCTACACCTTC
TRBJ2-2	TRBV5-4	NA	TRBD2	CASSLAGGGAIGELFF	TGTGCCAGCAGCTTGGCCGGCGGGGGGGCAATCGGGGAGCTGTTTTTT
TRBJ1-4	TRBV29-1	NA	TRBD1	CSGRGATNEKLFF	TGCAGCGGCAGGGGGGCAACTAATGAAAAACTGTTTTTT